The sequence of this T cell receptor beta chain was determined in a study of blood T cell repertoires in COVID-19. Study at large: Italy, Spain and the United States were the sources of the convalescent and acute COVID-19 samples. PBMCs, B-cell-depleted T cells, or T cells were the source of the cDNA or gDNA that made up the material.

CDR3 length equals 15 residues. V was shortened by 3 bases and J by 5 bases, with 16 bases between the two germline ends. In germline, CDR1 is SEHNR, CDR2 FQNEAQ (reference sequence). In the original analysis: Amplified reference gene primers provided the basis for estimating nucleated cell counts. Using immunoSEQ multiplex PCR, the repertoire was profiled, and TCRdb retains in-frame clones only, with some absent. V and J calls and clone size are given by that table; D and trimming were obtained from the DNA. This sample has about 75,000 clones; around 79% occur once, and the top ten carry 5% to 6%. The receptor's source is a woman older than 75 with active or convalescent COVID-19. Sequencing was done on a sample of peripheral blood. V and J are TRBV7-9 and TRBJ1-1; D may be TRBD1 (5 bases). The CDR3 reads CASSLLIGHETEAFF. DNA of the CDR3: TGTGCCAGCAGCTTGCTGATCGGACATGAGACTGAAGCTTTCTTT. Looking up the rest from reference TRBV7-9 and TRBJ1-1 gives the full variable domain: DTGVSQNPRHKITKRGQNVTFRCDPISEHNRLYWYRQTLGQGPEFLTYFQNEAQLEKSRLLSDRFSAERPKGSFSTLEIQRTEQGDSAMYLCASSLLIGHETEAFFGQGTRLTVV.